This T cell receptor (beta chain) was captured in a study of OX40 agonist ivuxolimab in advanced cancers. The wider study: Dose-escalation patients had hepatocellular carcinoma, melanoma, renal cell or head and neck cancer.

Profiled with immunoSEQ multiplex PCR; TCRdb holds only in-frame clones, not every one. Of 90,000 or so clones in the sample, roughly nine tenths were seen once. Patients who had autoimmune disease history or got systemic immunosuppression were left out. Researchers took blood at baseline, on cycle 4 day 1, and on cycle 7 day 1. This receptor was taken from an adult with an advanced solid tumor such as melanoma, head and neck, liver or kidney cancer. The material was CD4+ or CD8+ T cells sorted from blood, obtained in a trial of the OX40 agonist ivuxolimab.

The CDR3 DNA sequence: TGTGCCAGCAGTTACTCCGGCGGGGCATACAATGAGCAGTTCTTC. It is translated as CASSYSGGAYNEQFF. This rearrangement joins TRBV6-5 to TRBJ2-1, with D tentatively TRBD2 (6 bases). Germline lookup yields CDR1 MNHEY and CDR2 SVGAGI. Between the trimmed V and J ends, which lost 0 bases and 4 bases, there was a span of 10 bases. This CDR3 is 15 amino acids long.